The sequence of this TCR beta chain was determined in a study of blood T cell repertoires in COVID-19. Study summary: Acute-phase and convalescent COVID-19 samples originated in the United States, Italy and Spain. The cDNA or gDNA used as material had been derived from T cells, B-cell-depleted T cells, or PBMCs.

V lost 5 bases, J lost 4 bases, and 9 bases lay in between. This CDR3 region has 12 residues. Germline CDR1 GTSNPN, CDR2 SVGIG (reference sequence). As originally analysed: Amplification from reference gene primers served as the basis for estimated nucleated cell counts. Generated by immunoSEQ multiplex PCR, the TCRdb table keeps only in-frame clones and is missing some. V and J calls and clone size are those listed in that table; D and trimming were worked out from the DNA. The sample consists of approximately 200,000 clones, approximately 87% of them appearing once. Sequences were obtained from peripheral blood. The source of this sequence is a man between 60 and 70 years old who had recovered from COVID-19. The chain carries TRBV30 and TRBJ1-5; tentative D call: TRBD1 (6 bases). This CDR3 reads CAWDTGNQPQHF. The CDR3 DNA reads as TGTGCCTGGGACACAGGGAATCAGCCCCAGCATTTT.